The 20 T cell receptor beta chains listed next were all sequenced from one sample in a study of cytomegalovirus exposure and HLA in healthy donors. PCR primers comprised 60 Vbeta and 13 Jbeta primers. Measured with immunoSEQ multiplex PCR; TCRdb has only the in-frame clones, and not every one. This table holds under 250,000 clones, approximately 80% found once. The source material was PBMCs. These receptors originate from a male donor in good health and CMV-seronegative.

This rearrangement joins TRBV2 to TRBJ2-4; 10 nucleotides match TRBD1. CDR1 SNHLY and CDR2 FYNNEI come from the germline V gene. The CDR3 has 15 residues. V shed 5 bases, J shed 9 bases, and the junction held 10 bases outside the gene matches. As DNA, the CDR3 is TGTGCCAGCAGTTTGGGACAGGGGAGGTTTCGCATTCAGTACTTC. Translating gives CASSLGQGRFRIQYF.

The chain couples TRBV19 to TRBJ2-7; 13 nucleotides align to TRBD2. Germline lookup yields CDR1 LNHDA and CDR2 SQIVND (reference sequence). CDR3 size: 15 residues. Trimming at V came to 7 bases and at J to 7 bases, leaving 10 bases not matched to a gene. CDR3 amino acids: CASTTGLAGLGEQYF. The CDR3 coding sequence is TGTGCCAGTACCACGGGACTAGCGGGATTGGGTGAGCAGTACTTC.

This chain joins TRBV18 and TRBJ1-1; 7 positions agree with TRBD1. V lost 5 bases and J lost 3; bases outside the gene matches: 3. This CDR3 has 13 residues. Germline V CDR1 and CDR2: KGHSH, LQKENI. CDR3 in DNA: TGTGCCAGCTCATCCGACAGGGACACTGAAGCTTTCTTT. Translation: CASSSDRDTEAFF.

This chain uses TRBV15 with TRBJ2-7, with 9 nucleotides matching TRBD2. The V and J ends lost 0 bases and 1 base, in that order; junction bases with no gene match: 1. The germline gives CDR1 LNHNV, CDR2 YYDKDF (reference sequence). This CDR3 is 15 amino acids long. The CDR3 bases are TGTGCCACCAGCAGAGAGGCGGGAGGGTCCTACGAGCAGTACTTC. As protein: CATSREAGGSYEQYF.

This clone was seen only once. V gene TRBV14 combines with J gene TRBJ2-7; perhaps TRBD1 as D (5 bases). Looked up from germline, CDR1 is SGHDN and CDR2 is FVKESK. The V and J ends lost 3 bases and 3 bases respectively, with 15 bases between them. The CDR3 consists of 15 residues. As DNA, the CDR3 is TGTGCCAGCAGCCAGGGGCGGCAGTCTTACTACGAGCAGTACTTC. This encodes CASSQGRQSYYEQYF. Full variable domain (remainder filled in from reference TRBV14 and TRBJ2-7): EAGVTQFPSHSVIEKGQTVTLRCDPISGHDNLYWYRRVMGKEIKFLLHFVKESKQDESGMPNNRFLAERTGGTYSTLKVQPAELEDSGVYFCASSQGRQSYYEQYFGPGTRLTVT.

V and J are TRBV4-1 and TRBJ1-1; perhaps TRBD1 as D (6 bases). Germline-derived CDR1 and CDR2 are MGHRA and YSYEKL. This CDR3 has 16 amino acids. Trimming took off 1 base at V and 0 bases at J, with 12 bases between the two ends. CDR3 DNA: TGCGCCAGCAGCCAAGTCCAGGGGACCTTGAACACTGAAGCTTTCTTT. This sequence encodes CASSQVQGTLNTEAFF.

The chain employs TRBV2 and TRBJ2-1, with TRBD2 identical over 10 bases. Germline CDR1 and CDR2: SNHLY and FYNNEI. The CDR3 spans 17 residues. Losses at the gene ends were 6 bases for V and 7 bases for J; bases not matched to a gene: 15. CDR3 residues: CASSDTGRTSGGNEQFF. In DNA, the CDR3 is TGTGCCAGCAGCGATACAGGGAGGACTAGCGGTGGGAATGAGCAGTTCTTC.

J is TRBJ2-1 and V is TRBV13; 8 bases fit TRBD2. Germline CDR1 is PRHDT and CDR2 is FYEKMQ (reference sequence). The CDR3 has 14 amino acids. V lost 2 bases, J lost 8 bases, and 5 bases stayed unmatched. CDR3 protein: CASSLLTSVHEQFF. Here the CDR3 DNA reads TGTGCCAGCAGCTTATTGACTAGCGTCCATGAGCAGTTCTTC.

The chain has TRBV27 and TRBJ1-1; D not resolved. V gave up 2 bases and J gave up 0 bases, with 7 bases separating them. CDR1 and CDR2 from the germline V gene are MNHEY and SMNVEV (reference sequence). CDR3 length: 14 residues. DNA of the CDR3: TGTGCCAGCAGTTTACGCAGGATGAACACTGAAGCTTTCTTT. This codes for CASSLRRMNTEAFF.

The chain carries TRBV9 and TRBJ1-2; D is possibly TRBD1 (6 bases). The CDR3 loop spans 14 amino acids. Germline assignment: CDR1 SGDLS and CDR2 YYNGEE. V was cut by 4 bases and J by 4 bases, with 14 bases left in between. In DNA form, the CDR3 reads TGTGCCAGCAGCCCCAGGACAGAACTCTATGGCTACACCTTC. Translated: CASSPRTELYGYTF.

Concerning this clone: The sample has other DNA sequences that encode this CDR3 too. The chain employs TRBV5-6 and TRBJ2-3; D may be TRBD2 (6 bases). The CDR3 has 13 residues. V was trimmed by 0 bases and J by 6 bases, leaving 8 bases between them. Germline loops: CDR1 SGHDT, CDR2 YYEEEE. The CDR3 sequence: CASSLAGGDTQYF. The CDR3 nucleotides are TGTGCCAGCAGCTTGGCCGGAGGGGATACGCAGTATTTT.

The count of this clone is one. V gene TRBV7-8 combines with J gene TRBJ2-1; 8 positions agree with TRBD2. Germline assignment: CDR1 SGHVS and CDR2 FQNEAQ. V was pared by 2 bases and J by 8 bases, with 11 bases of the junction left unmatched. This CDR3 has 16 residues. The CDR3 sequence: CASSLTGTRTSHEQFF. The CDR3 nucleotides read TGTGCCAGCAGCTTAACCGGGACTAGAACGTCTCATGAGCAGTTCTTC. Supplemented by reference TRBV7-8 and TRBJ2-1, the full variable domain reads GAGVSQSPRYKVAKRGQDVALRCDPISGHVSLFWYQQALGQGPEFLTYFQNEAQLDKSGLPSDRFFAERPEGSVSTLKIQRTQQEDSAVYLCASSLTGTRTSHEQFFGPGTRLTVL.

Only a few counts were recorded for this clone. The chain joins TRBV12-5 to TRBJ2-3; 9 positions agree with TRBD1. Trimming removed 7 bases from V and 0 bases from J; junction bases left unmatched: 5. The CDR3 length is 15 residues. The germline V gene encodes CDR1 LGHNT and CDR2 FRNRAP. CDR3 in amino acids: CASAWGQGSTDTQYF. In DNA, the CDR3 is TGTGCTAGTGCCTGGGGACAGGGTAGCACAGATACGCAGTATTTT. Together with reference TRBV12-5 and TRBJ2-3, the CDR3 gives the full variable domain: DARVTQTPRHKVTEMGQEVTMRCQPILGHNTVFWYRQTMMQGLELLAYFRNRAPLDDSGMPKDRFSAEMPDATLATLKIQPSEPRDSAVYFCASAWGQGSTDTQYFGPGTRLTVL.

V usage is TRBV27 and J usage is TRBJ1-2, with a possible D match to TRBD1 (5 bases). The length of the CDR3 is 12 residues. Trimming pared 0 bases from V and 9 bases from J, leaving 8 bases between. Germline values: CDR1 MNHEY, CDR2 SMNVEV (reference sequence). The CDR3 coding sequence is TGTGCCAGCAGTTTATCAGGGGATCGCTACACCTTC. It specifies CASSLSGDRYTF.

The chain carries TRBV5-4 and TRBJ1-4; D is uncertain. With 1 base removed from V and 0 bases from J, the gap between germline ends came to 13 bases. Germline CDR1 SGHNT, CDR2 YYREEE (reference sequence). The CDR3 is 17 residues long. CDR3 sequence reads: CASSLTPGKATNEKLFF. The CDR3 region has the DNA TGTGCCAGCAGCTTGACCCCGGGGAAAGCAACTAATGAAAAACTGTTTTTT. Variable domain in full (rest from reference TRBV5-4 and TRBJ1-4): ETGVTQSPTHLIKTRGQQVTLRCSSQSGHNTVSWYQQALGQGPQFIFQYYREEENGRGNFPPRFSGLQFPNYSSELNVNALELDDSALYLCASSLTPGKATNEKLFFGSGTQLSVL.

This rearrangement joins TRBV7-3 to TRBJ2-5, with 7 bases aligning to TRBD2. This CDR3 is built from 18 residues. V shed 2 bases and J 4 bases; nucleotides not matched to a gene: 16. In germline, CDR1 is SGHTA, CDR2 FQGTGA. CDR3 sequence reads: CASSLVNLAARKGETQYF. As DNA, the CDR3 is TGTGCCAGCAGCTTAGTCAATCTAGCGGCCCGAAAGGGAGAGACCCAGTACTTC.

DNA of the CDR3: TGTGCCAGCAGTTACTCGGGGCAGGGGAGCGCTGAAGCTTTCTTT. Its protein is CASSYSGQGSAEAFF. This chain uses TRBV6-5 with TRBJ1-1; a possible D gene is TRBD1 (6 bases). CDR3 size: 15 residues. Germline CDR1 and CDR2: MNHEY and SVGAGI. V was cut by 0 bases and J by 6 bases, with 14 bases left in between.

CDR3 nucleotide sequence: TGTGCCAGCAGCCAAGATGGCGCGGGAGTGGGCACAGATACGCAGTATTTT. It yields the protein CASSQDGAGVGTDTQYF. The chain is built from TRBV4-2 and TRBJ2-3; 7 positions match TRBD2. V dropped 0 bases and J dropped 1; count of bases not matched to a gene: 7. The CDR3 has 17 residues. The germline gives CDR1 LGHNA, CDR2 YNFKEQ.

The V and J genes are TRBV19 and TRBJ1-1, with D perhaps TRBD1 (6 bases). The CDR3 runs to 14 residues. Germline V CDR1 and CDR2: LNHDA, SQIVND (reference sequence). The V gene lost 8 bases and the J gene lost 3 bases, with 16 bases spanning the gap. The CDR3 reads CASEQGKAYTEAFF. In DNA, the CDR3 is TGTGCCAGTGAACAGGGCAAAGCCTACACTGAAGCTTTCTTT.

The chain uses TRBV4-2 and TRBJ2-5; tentatively, D is TRBD1 (7 bases). Germline CDR1 reads LGHNA; CDR2 reads YNFKEQ. Trimming removed 1 base at V and 5 bases at J, with 11 bases between. The CDR3 contains 14 residues. CDR3 DNA: TGTGCCAGCAGCCAAGCGACAGGGAGGGAGACCCAGTACTTC. It yields the protein CASSQATGRETQYF.